This paragraph covers one TCR beta chain sequence. The CDR3 length is 14 residues. CDR1 and CDR2 (germline): MNHEY, SVGEGT. V was trimmed by 2 bases and J by 1 base, leaving 8 bases between them. This record belongs to a study of blood T cell repertoires in COVID-19. Study in general: The study drew acute and convalescent COVID-19 samples from the United States, Italy and Spain.

Source study methods: Estimation of nucleated cell counts relied on the amplification of reference gene primers. Assay used: immunoSEQ multiplex PCR; TCRdb lists only in-frame clones, some missing. V and J calls and clone size are given by that table; D and trimming were obtained from the DNA. The sample consists of some 290,000 clones, 89% of them appearing once. The TCR originated in a woman aged 25 to 39 with COVID-19, enrolled during active disease. The sequenced sample was peripheral blood. The chain couples TRBV6-2 or TRBV6-3 to TRBJ2-5, with D maybe TRBD2 (6 bases). The CDR3 DNA sequence: TGTGCCAGCAGTTACGGGCGGGGCCAAGAGACCCAGTACTTC. This translates into CASSYGRGQETQYF.